The 3 T cell receptor beta chains reported below all come from one sample, sequenced in a study of T cell clonality in common variable immunodeficiency. Profiled with immunoSEQ multiplex PCR; TCRdb holds only in-frame clones, not every one. The sample contains tens of thousands of clones, none occurring once; 3% to 3.5% lies in the top ten. The sequencing input was peripheral blood mononuclear cells. Receptor source: a person between 18 and 75 years old in good health.

This clone has a count of ten or more. The read stops 3 residues short of the end of the CDR3; the missing end is completed from the germline J gene. The rearrangement uses TRBV7-2 and TRBJ2-7, with D possibly TRBD1 on 6 matching bases. Trimming left V 5 bases short and J 3 bases short, with 14 bases between. This CDR3 is 14 amino acids long. CDR1 is SGHTA, CDR2 FQGNSA, per germline. CDR3 bases read: TGTGCCAGCAGCGCCCTCAGGGGCAACTACGAG. Encoded protein: CASSALRGNYE. The CDR3 in full is CASSALRGNYEQYF.

This clone has ten or more counts. The read falls 3 residues short of the CDR3 end, and the missing part is taken from the germline J gene. The gene calls are TRBV20-1 and TRBJ2-7; 10 nucleotides match TRBD1. Germline assignment: CDR1 DFQATT and CDR2 SNEGSKA (reference sequence). V dropped 6 bases and J dropped 3; count of bases not matched to a gene: 5. The CDR3 sequence is 13 residues long. CDR3 sequence: CSAKRTGGYEQYF. CDR3 bases read: TGCAGTGCAAAAAGGACAGGGGGCTACGAG.

This clone was seen many times. With the read ending 3 residues before the CDR3 end, the germline J gene is used to fill in that end. The chain links TRBV19 to TRBJ2-3; 7 positions match TRBD1. Trimming removed 9 bases from V and 6 bases from J; junction bases left unmatched: 18. The germline V gene encodes CDR1 LNHDA and CDR2 SQIVND (reference sequence). This CDR3 comprises 16 residues. CDR3 DNA (partial): TGTGCCAGCCAATCAACCGACAGGGCCCTGTGGGATACG. Its protein product is CASQSTDRALWDT. The complete CDR3 protein is CASQSTDRALWDTQYF.